The 15 T cell receptor beta chains presented below share a single source sample, sequenced in a study of T-cell reconstitution after alpha-beta-depleted transplantation in children. Researchers prepared the TCRbeta library using unique molecular identifiers, the study reports. TCRdb independently ran MiXCR on the PCR reads; one entry per CDR3 protein. The sample carries about 980,000 distinct CDR3 sequences, roughly 29% recorded once. The sequences come from PBMCs, mostly from graft donor cells, collected 360 days after TCRalphabeta/CD19-depleted stem cell transplant. The receptors were sampled from a boy under three years old who had a stem cell transplant for SCID, so the T cells may come from the graft donor.

The chain uses TRBV7-2 and TRBJ2-7; D is perhaps TRBD2 (5 bases). Germline assignment: CDR1 SGHTA and CDR2 FQGNSA. The V gene lost 1 base and the J gene lost 3 bases, with 16 bases spanning the gap. The CDR3 extends over 16 amino acids. Written as DNA, the CDR3 is TGTGCCAGCAGCTTAGTCCCCCTGGCGGGCGGCTACGAGCAGTACTTC. It is translated as CASSLVPLAGGYEQYF.

This clonotype was observed a handful of times. The chain is built from TRBV28 and TRBJ1-1, with D unresolved. This CDR3 is built from 14 residues. CDR1 is MDHEN and CDR2 is SYDVKM in the germline V gene. Trimming took 7 bases from V and 0 from J, leaving 12 bases between them. CDR3 amino acids: CASKLLLVNTEAFF. The CDR3 nucleotides read TGTGCCAGCAAACTTCTCCTGGTGAACACTGAAGCTTTCTTT.

The chain couples TRBV12-3 or TRBV12-4 to TRBJ1-4, with TRBD1 matching 9 bases. V dropped 4 bases and J dropped 0; count of bases not matched to a gene: 6. This CDR3 spans 17 amino acids. This chain's CDR3 is CASSSGTGWPTNEKLFF. CDR3 in DNA: TGTGCCAGCAGTTCCGGGACAGGGTGGCCAACTAATGAAAAACTGTTTTTT.

This chain uses TRBV12-3 or TRBV12-4 with TRBJ2-3, with D perhaps TRBD2 (5 bases). V dropped 1 base and J dropped 2 bases, with 13 bases sitting between them. This CDR3 spans 16 amino acids. CDR3 DNA: TGTGCCAGCAGTTTAGGGGGTCGGAGGACCACAGATACGCAGTATTTT. Encoded protein: CASSLGGRRTTDTQYF.

This rearrangement joins TRBV7-2 to TRBJ2-2; a weak D match, TRBD2 (6 bases). The CDR3 runs to 14 residues. Looked up from germline, CDR1 is SGHTA and CDR2 is FQGNSA. V shed 5 bases and J shed 3 bases, with 10 bases lying between them. In nucleotides, the CDR3 is TGTGCCAGCAGCAACAGCGGGCACACCGGGGAGCTGTTTTTT. Amino acid sequence: CASSNSGHTGELFF.

This clonotype was seen just once. J is TRBJ2-7 and V is TRBV6-5; the D is unclear. Germline lookup yields CDR1 MNHEY and CDR2 SVGAGI. This CDR3 comprises 16 residues. V lost 0 bases and J lost 0, with 12 bases in between. CDR3 protein: CASSYSGRPTSYEQYF. CDR3 DNA sequence: TGTGCCAGCAGTTACTCTGGCAGGCCTACCTCCTACGAGCAGTACTTC.

This clonotype was found a few times. The rearrangement joins TRBV7-9 to TRBJ2-7; D is undetermined. Germline V gene sequence: CDR1 SEHNR, CDR2 FQNEAQ (reference sequence). The V and J ends lost 2 bases and 1 base respectively, with 9 bases between them. The CDR3 spans 14 residues. The CDR3 region is CASSLSDKSYEQYF. The CDR3 coding sequence is TGTGCCAGCAGCTTAAGCGACAAGTCCTACGAGCAGTACTTC.

V is TRBV20-1 and J is TRBJ2-7; TRBD2 is a possible D gene (5 bases). The CDR3 loop spans 18 amino acids. Germline lookup yields CDR1 DFQATT and CDR2 SNEGSKA (reference sequence). V was clipped by 1 base and J by 2 bases, with 24 bases between them. CDR3 DNA: TGCAGTGCTAGAGTTGGAGGCTGGACCTCCTCCTCGGCCTACGAGCAGTACTTC. Translation: CSARVGGWTSSSAYEQYF.

The V gene is TRBV5-5, the J gene TRBJ2-3; D uncertain. The V end was cut by 0 bases, the J end by 4 bases, with 9 bases between. The germline gives CDR1 SGHKS, CDR2 YYEKEE (reference sequence). The CDR3 is 14 residues long. The CDR3 DNA follows: TGTGCCAGCAGCTTGGACAGATGGGCAGATACGCAGTATTTT. Amino acid sequence: CASSLDRWADTQYF.

The sample holds many counts of this clonotype. The CDR3 DNA sequence: TGTGCCAGCAGCTTAAAGAGGGAGACCCAGTACTTC. The encoded protein is CASSLKRETQYF. This chain links TRBV7-9 with TRBJ2-5; D ambiguous. V lost 2 bases and J lost 5, with 6 bases in between. CDR3 length: 12 amino acids. Germline CDR1 SEHNR, CDR2 FQNEAQ (reference sequence).

The rearrangement joins TRBV3-1 to TRBJ2-1; TRBD2 matches at 9 bases. CDR1 LGHDT and CDR2 YNNKEL come from the germline V gene (reference sequence). After removal of 6 bases from V and 9 bases from J, the junction contained 9 bases not matched to a gene. The CDR3 has 14 residues. Here the CDR3 DNA reads TGTGCCAGCAGGCCCGGGACTAGCCCCAGTGAGCAGTTCTTC. Translation gives CASRPGTSPSEQFF.

The chain is built from TRBV25-1 and TRBJ2-1; D is perhaps TRBD1 (5 bases). The CDR3 is 15 amino acids. V lost 5 bases, J lost 8 bases, and 19 bases lay in between. Germline CDR1 is MGHDK and CDR2 is SYGVNS. The CDR3 coding sequence is TGTGCCAGCAGTAAGACAGTCTACGCTCGCGATGAGCAGTTCTTC. Protein sequence: CASSKTVYARDEQFF.

The CDR3 sequence is CASSEEGVGTDTQYF. The CDR3 bases are TGCGCCAGCAGTGAGGAAGGGGTGGGCACAGATACGCAGTATTTT. The rearrangement joins TRBV10-1 to TRBJ2-3, with D perhaps matching TRBD1 (5 bases). This CDR3 is 15 amino acids long. V dropped 2 bases and J dropped 1 base, with 10 bases sitting between them. The germline V gene has CDR1 WNHNN and CDR2 SYGVQD (reference sequence).

This clonotype was counted ten times or more. The genes are TRBV6-5 and TRBJ2-3; either TRBD1 or TRBD2 may supply D (5 bases each). Germline V gives CDR1 MNHEY, CDR2 SVGAGI. The CDR3 has 14 amino acids. V was cut by 6 bases and J by 1 base, with 11 bases left in between. CDR3 region: CASSSRGGTDTQYF. DNA of the CDR3: TGTGCCAGCAGCTCCCGAGGGGGCACAGATACGCAGTATTTT.

V and J are TRBV11-2 and TRBJ2-1, with TRBD2 as a possible D gene (6 bases). Trimming left V 6 bases short and J 6 bases short, with 18 bases between. The CDR3 is made up of 15 amino acids. Looked up from germline, CDR1 is SGHAT and CDR2 is FQNNGV. The CDR3 nucleotides read TGTGCCAGCAGTGATATCGGGACTTTCACCAATGAGCAGTTCTTC. Protein product: CASSDIGTFTNEQFF.